This TCR beta chain derives from a study of shared clonotypes between healthy human individuals (dated by TCRdb to 2019 to 2021). Regarding the complete study: The cohort comprised a couple of women and a few men aged 18 to 49 years. Between about 0.9 and 10 billion PBMCs per donor were obtained by leukapheresis. To estimate repertoire size and how much clonotypes are shared between individuals, the study performed deep sequencing of blood TCR repertoires from about five healthy adults. Different laboratories and diverse techniques were used to prepare libraries and sequence TCR repertoires, to increase sequencing depth and limit assay-specific biases. Overall study results and their limits: Only blood was sampled, and tissue TCR repertoires likely differ from those in blood. Pairwise subsampling led to the expectation that sequencing depth would affect the degree of clonotype sharing among donors. The small number of donors limited the genetic and exposure-history diversity represented.

Compared with germline, V lacks 6 bases and J lacks 6 bases; bases without a gene match: 11. Per the germline V gene, MDHEN is the CDR1 and SYDVKM is the CDR2. Spanning cysteine to phenylalanine, the CDR3 consists of 15 amino acids. Of all the DNA, just the CDR3 is kept, 45 bases in frame from base 1. Donors were healthy HIV-negative adults with no recently reported acute infections or vaccinations. Every donor was a Caucasian adult living in Nashville, Tennessee, USA. For unsorted samples, tens of millions of PBMCs were counted, and genomic DNA was extracted using the QIAamp DNA Blood Mini kit. After blood collection by leukapheresis, PBMCs were isolated using Ficoll-Histopaque density gradient centrifugation and then cryopreserved in the vapor phase of liquid nitrogen. Using the deep immunoSEQ assay, TCR CDR3 regions were amplified from genomic DNA by multiplex PCR. Extracted genomic DNA from each cell subset was distributed evenly across all wells of several immunoSEQ 96-well plates, and each plate was treated as a replicate. For unsorted PBMC, each replicate PCR was loaded with roughly 330 ng genomic DNA, equivalent to about 30,000 T cell genomes. Ten immunoSEQ deep assay plates were used to sequence the unsorted PBMC genomic DNA. The purified libraries were quantified using a Qubit 3.0 fluorometer, sized with a Bioanalyzer 2100, and then quantified again using the KAPA Library Quantification kit. Each immunoSEQ 96-well plate was sequenced on its own single-read 150-cycle Illumina NextSeq 550 flow cell. For the original study's pipeline: Because the immunoSEQ output included only junctional sequences and no quality scores, the filtering could not be the same as the filtering used for full-length reads. To assign V/J genes and CDR3, sequences were annotated against IMGT germline references using PyIR, a Python wrapper for IgBLAST v1.9. Any read was removed if the V/J assignment was weak (E-value above 1e-6), the CDR3 was missing, or the read contained stop codons, out-of-frame junctions, or ambiguous translated residues. A V3J clonotype was defined by an identical inferred V gene, J gene, and CDR3 amino acid sequence. Percentage overlap between repertoires was calculated by dividing the number of shared unique clonotypes by the size of the smaller repertoire. Richness of each repertoire was evaluated using RTK rarefaction, the Chao1 estimator, and Recon v2.1 estimates of unobserved clonotypes. TCRdb provides this immuneACCESS table in a form limited to in-frame rearrangements. Some clones are lacking; in checked studies, under half of them reflect an unresolved V gene, and why the rest are absent is not known. That table furnishes V, J and clone size, whereas the DNA furnished D and trimming. This sample has about 490,000 clones in its table, and about three quarters of those were observed once. The top ten clonotypes cover over 10% of the sample.

On this clone itself: Its recognized antigen is unknown. Per-base qualities were not stored, and no clone one base away is much larger.

The chain links TRBV28 with TRBJ1-5, with TRBD1 matching 7 junction bases. Material: PBMCs. The clonotype was recovered from a woman aged 40 to 49 in good health. Some clones in this sample may be carry-over from other donors' samples. CDR3 reads: CASRSMLTGIQPQHF. The nucleotide sequence is given as TGTGCCAGCAGATCAATGTTGACAGGGATTCAGCCCCAGCATTTT.